The clone carrying this T cell receptor (beta chain) appeared a few times. Its antigen is as yet unknown. The source of the sample is a study of T cell responses to AZD1222 COVID-19 vaccine. Whole-study findings and limits: Targets within unmutated variant regions were reportedly found for nearly half of spike-specific TCRs.

The CDR3 is 15 residues long. V gave up 5 bases and J gave up 3 bases; unmatched junction bases: 4. Germline CDR1 and CDR2: SGHTA and FQGTGA. The table came from immunoSEQ multiplex PCR; TCRdb's copy has only in-frame clones and leaves some out. Among some 120,000 clones, 70% to 90% were seen once, and the ten largest hold 5% to 6%. This sequence joins TRBV7-3 and TRBJ2-2; TRBD1 agrees at 9 bases. The source of this sequence is an adult who received the AZD1222 COVID-19 vaccine. This specimen consisted of peripheral blood, obtained 28 days after the second AZD1222 dose. The CDR3 spells CASSKTGGDTGELFF. In DNA, the CDR3 is TGTGCCAGCAGCAAAACAGGGGGCGACACCGGGGAGCTGTTTTTT.